The following is a TCR beta chain sequence with its context. Trimming took 5 bases from V and 0 from J; bases not matched to a gene: 14. CDR1 and CDR2 (germline): KGHSH, LQKENI. This CDR3 is 19 amino acids long. This sample was included in a study of OX40 agonist ivuxolimab in advanced cancers. Libraries were prepared by immunoSEQ multiplex PCR; TCRdb keeps only in-frame clonotypes and omits some of them. Here the sample spans tens of thousands of clones, 92% being singletons. The source material was CD4+ or CD8+ T cells sorted from blood, sampled in a trial of the OX40 agonist ivuxolimab. The origin of this receptor is an adult with an advanced solid tumor such as melanoma, head and neck, liver or kidney cancer. The gene calls are TRBV18 and TRBJ1-3, with 9 bases matching TRBD1. The CDR3 spells CASSEPGQGHSISGNTIYF. The CDR3 region has the DNA TGTGCCAGCTCAGAGCCGGGACAGGGCCACTCGATCTCTGGAAACACCATATATTTT.